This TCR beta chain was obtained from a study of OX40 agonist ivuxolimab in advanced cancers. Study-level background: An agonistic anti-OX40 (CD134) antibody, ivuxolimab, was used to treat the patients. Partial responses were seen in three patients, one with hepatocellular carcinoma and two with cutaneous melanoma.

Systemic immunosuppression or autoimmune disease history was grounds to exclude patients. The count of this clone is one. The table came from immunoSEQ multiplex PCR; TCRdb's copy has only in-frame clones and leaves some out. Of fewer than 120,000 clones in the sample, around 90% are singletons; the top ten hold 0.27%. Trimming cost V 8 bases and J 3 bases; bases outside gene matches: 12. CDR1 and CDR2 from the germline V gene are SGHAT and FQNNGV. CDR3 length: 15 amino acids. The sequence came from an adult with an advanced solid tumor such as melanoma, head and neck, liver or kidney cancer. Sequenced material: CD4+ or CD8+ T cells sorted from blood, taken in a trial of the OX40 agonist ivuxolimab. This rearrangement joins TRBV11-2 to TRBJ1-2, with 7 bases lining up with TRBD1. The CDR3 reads CASGPRQGPDYGYTF. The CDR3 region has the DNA TGTGCCAGCGGGCCAAGACAGGGACCCGACTATGGCTACACCTTC.